This TCR beta chain was recorded in a study of T cells in Graves' hyperthyroidism and ophthalmopathy. Findings and limits, study-wide: Ophthalmopathy stood apart from stable hyperthyroidism in a 13 V-J model.

Amplification of TCR beta CDR3 regions was performed using RNA transcripts as template. HTBI primers drove first-round RT-PCR of the TCR CDR3. One entry per CDR3 protein, called by TCRdb with MiXCR from the multiplex PCR reads. The sample has about 700,000 distinct CDR3 sequences, 13% to 15% seen once. The CDR3 covers 15 residues. V shed 4 bases and J shed 3 bases, with 17 bases lying between them. Germline V gene data show CDR1 as DFQATT and CDR2 as SNEGSKA (reference sequence). This clonotype appeared many times. Its cognate antigen is unknown. The source of this sequence is a young woman with Graves' hyperthyroidism. The source material was blood. The chain joins TRBV20-1 to TRBJ2-3, with D possibly being TRBD1 (5 bases). The CDR3 is CSAKKAGKVTDTQYF. CDR3 DNA: TGCAGTGCTAAGAAAGCAGGGAAGGTAACAGATACGCAGTATTTT.